Many counts were recorded for the clone carrying this TCR beta chain. Its target is not known. The CDR3 consists of 14 residues. Germline V gene lookup returns CDR1 SGHNT and CDR2 YYREEE (reference sequence). V lost 3 bases and J lost 0, with 10 bases in between. This record comes from a study of shared clonotypes between healthy human individuals. Broader study findings: Relative to their counterparts shared across all four donors, non-shared clonotypes exhibited diminished generation probabilities.

TCRdb keeps only in-frame clones here, not all; method: immunoSEQ multiplex PCR. The sample includes nearly 1,000,000 clones, around 80% seen only once; the top ten take over 1.3%. The sequenced material came from memory CD4+ T cells sorted from blood. Subset reported: CD45RA-negative fraction. The chain employs TRBV5-4 and TRBJ2-7; D possibly corresponds to TRBD1 (6 bases). This TCR was recovered from a man between 18 and 29 years old in good health. The CDR3 sequence: CASSSQGISYEQYF. The CDR3 nucleotides read TGTGCCAGCAGCTCACAGGGAATCTCCTACGAGCAGTACTTC.